This is a list of T cell receptor beta chains from one sample in a study of OX40 agonist ivuxolimab in advanced cancers. The repertoire was sequenced with immunoSEQ multiplex PCR; TCRdb's copy has only in-frame clones and lacks some. The sample shows roughly 80,000 clones, roughly nine tenths of them seen only once. This specimen consisted of CD4+ or CD8+ T cells sorted from blood, obtained in a trial of the OX40 agonist ivuxolimab. The receptors were sampled from an adult with an advanced solid tumor such as melanoma, head and neck, liver or kidney cancer. Both conserved end residues are part of each CDR3. D genes are given only for firm matches. Size is stated for part of the rows, as once, few or many counts, or as a class when the clone is expanded.

d_call | clone_size | j_call | v_call | cdr3_length | cdr3_aa | cdr3_nt
. | . | TRBJ1-1 | TRBV7-8 | 13 | CASSSYMNTEAFF | TGTGCCAGCAGCTCTTACATGAACACTGAAGCTTTCTTT
. | . | TRBJ2-1 | TRBV11-3 | 14 | CASSLYSSYNEQFF | TGTGCCAGCAGCTTATACTCCTCCTACAATGAGCAGTTCTTC
. | . | TRBJ2-3 | TRBV5-1 | 16 | CASSLDSQGVTDTQYF | TGCGCCAGCAGCTTGGACAGCCAAGGGGTCACAGATACGCAGTATTTT
TRBD2 | . | TRBJ2-1 | TRBV11-2 | 14 | CASSFRREGNEQFF | TGTGCCAGCAGCTTTCGGCGGGAGGGCAATGAGCAGTTCTTC
TRBD1 | . | TRBJ2-7 | TRBV18 | 14 | CASSPGQTGYEQYF | TGTGCCAGCTCGCCGGGACAGACGGGCTACGAGCAGTACTTC
. | few | TRBJ2-3 | TRBV6-5 | 12 | CASSSKGDTQYF | TGTGCCAGCAGCTCAAAGGGAGATACGCAGTATTTT
. | . | TRBJ1-4 | TRBV30 | 14 | CAWSDDRRREKLFF | TGTGCCTGGAGTGATGACAGGCGCCGGGAAAAACTGTTTTTT
. | . | TRBJ2-1 | TRBV7-3 | 13 | CASPTASYNEQFF | TGTGCCAGCCCCACAGCGTCCTACAATGAGCAGTTCTTC
. | few | TRBJ2-2 | TRBV7-9 | 16 | CASSRQGGWGTGELFF | TGTGCCAGCAGTCGACAGGGAGGCTGGGGCACCGGGGAGCTGTTTTTT
. | few | TRBJ2-7 | TRBV28 | 15 | CASKQGGIGGNEQYF | TGTGCCAGCAAACAGGGTGGAATCGGGGGGAACGAGCAGTACTTC
. | once | TRBJ2-3 | TRBV7-2 | 15 | CASSLAKTGPDTQYF | TGTGCCAGCAGCTTAGCGAAGACGGGTCCAGATACGCAGTATTTT
TRBD2 | . | TRBJ2-3 | TRBV28 | 13 | CASSWGGSDTQYF | TGTGCCAGCAGTTGGGGGGGTTCAGATACGCAGTATTTT
. | . | TRBJ2-1 | TRBV28 | 11 | CASLRRHEQFF | TGTGCCAGCCTCAGGCGCCATGAGCAGTTCTTC
TRBD1 | . | TRBJ1-1 | TRBV6-1 | 12 | CASAQGVTEAFF | TGTGCCAGCGCACAGGGGGTTACTGAAGCTTTCTTT
. | . | TRBJ2-5 | TRBV5-6 | 14 | CASSPRDSQETQYF | TGTGCCAGCAGCCCTAGAGACAGTCAAGAGACCCAGTACTTC
. | . | TRBJ2-7 | TRBV2 | 13 | CASQRQKPYEQYF | TGTGCCAGCCAGAGACAGAAACCCTACGAGCAGTACTTC
. | . | TRBJ1-4 | TRBV6-6 | 16 | CASSYRGGRGGEKLFF | TGTGCCAGCAGTTACCGAGGCGGGCGAGGGGGTGAAAAACTGTTTTTT
. | . | TRBJ1-2 | TRBV30 | 13 | CAWSVPWDPGYTF | TGTGCCTGGAGTGTACCCTGGGACCCCGGCTACACCTTC
. | . | TRBJ2-7 | TRBV6-9 | 15 | CASSPDVQFGYEQYF | TGTGCCAGCAGTCCCGACGTGCAGTTCGGCTACGAGCAGTACTTC
TRBD2 | once | TRBJ2-3 | TRBV5-1 | 16 | CASSVGLAGVRDTQYF | TGCGCCAGCAGCGTGGGACTAGCGGGAGTTCGAGATACGCAGTATTTT
TRBD1 | . | TRBJ1-5 | TRBV6-1 | 15 | CASSEGDRFNQPQHF | TGTGCCAGCAGTGAAGGGGACAGATTTAATCAGCCCCAGCATTTT
. | . | TRBJ2-5 | TRBV29-1 | 15 | CSVEVDTWDGETQYF | TGCAGCGTTGAAGTGGACACCTGGGATGGTGAGACCCAGTACTTC